A selection of T cell receptor beta chains follows, all from one sample in a study of tumor-infiltrating lymphocytes in primary liver carcinoma. TCRdb redid the calling of the multiplex PCR reads with MiXCR, one entry per CDR3 protein. This table has approximately 330,000 distinct CDR3 sequences, less than 65% appearing once. Material for sequencing was peripheral blood. The receptors were gathered from a man aged 35-49 years with primary liver carcinoma and hepatitis B virus infection. Each CDR3 is given without its conserved first and last residue. Clone size, where shown, is once, few, many, or a class for clones that have expanded.

>once|TRBV4-1|TRBJ1-4
ASSPRGQPF
>NA|TRBV4-3|TRBJ2-1
VSSAESREQF
>few|TRBV5-6|TRBJ2-5
ASSSRGRPQETQY
>NA|TRBV29-1|TRBJ2-5
SVEIMGQWEEAQY
>many|TRBV6-2/TRBV6-3|TRBJ2-2
ASSYMVTGELF
>NA|TRBV11-2|TRBJ2-1
ASSLGGDMGYNEHF
>many|TRBV12-3/TRBV12-4|TRBJ1-1
ASSEPGQGLMNTEAF
>NA|TRBV24-1|TRBJ2-7
ATSPIGWEQY
>many|TRBV11-1|TRBJ1-5
ASSLARPRSSNQPQH
>NA|TRBV11-2|TRBJ2-2
TSSLDRGRTNNGELF
>many|TRBV6-5|TRBJ2-7
ASSLTPGLAGDEQY
>NA|TRBV29-1|TRBJ1-1
RVGPRLNTEAF
>NA|TRBV24-1|TRBJ2-3
ATSGPLAGGEASTDTQY
>few|TRBV12-3/TRBV12-4|TRBJ1-3
ASTPRKGARAGNTIY
>NA|TRBV11-2|TRBJ1-1
ASSLSRDRVNTEAF
>NA|TRBV12-3/TRBV12-4|TRBJ2-7
ASSLQDSYERY
>once|TRBV7-9|TRBJ2-5
ASSQLFTQC
>NA|TRBV11-2|TRBJ2-7
VSAGFSYEQY
>NA|TRBV11-2|TRBJ2-4
ASSPDRGQWTKNIRY
>many|TRBV29-1|TRBJ1-1
SGVGKNTEAF
>NA|TRBV29-1|TRBJ2-3
SVPQGPGPYTQY
>NA|TRBV5-4|TRBJ2-3
DSSTGSTDTQY
>few|TRBV10-2|TRBJ2-1
ASSEYGAGYNEQF
>many|TRBV11-2|TRBJ1-1
ASSLFGQGEAF
>few|TRBV6-2/TRBV6-3|TRBJ2-1
ASTEESNGGKQF
>many|TRBV10-1|TRBJ2-7
ASSSGQTYEQY
>once|TRBV6-1|TRBJ2-3
ASRASGRASDTQY
>NA|TRBV10-3|TRBJ1-1
AISRHGALDTEAF
>NA|TRBV11-1|TRBJ2-3
ASRLGLAKYTQY
>once|TRBV6-6|TRBJ2-7
ASSYVSYRFYEQY
>NA|TRBV5-6|TRBJ2-7
AGSPLLSPGSSYEQY
>NA|TRBV6-5|TRBJ2-7
ASINLSRGYYEHY
>NA|TRBV11-2|TRBJ2-2
ASNDRRNRRSVELF
>few|TRBV11-2|TRBJ1-4
ASSKTGGNEKLL
>NA|TRBV6-1|TRBJ2-1
ASSETRRSEQF
>NA|TRBV5-1|TRBJ1-3
ASTPSDSGNTIY
>NA|TRBV18|TRBJ2-5
ASSPREGSHETQY